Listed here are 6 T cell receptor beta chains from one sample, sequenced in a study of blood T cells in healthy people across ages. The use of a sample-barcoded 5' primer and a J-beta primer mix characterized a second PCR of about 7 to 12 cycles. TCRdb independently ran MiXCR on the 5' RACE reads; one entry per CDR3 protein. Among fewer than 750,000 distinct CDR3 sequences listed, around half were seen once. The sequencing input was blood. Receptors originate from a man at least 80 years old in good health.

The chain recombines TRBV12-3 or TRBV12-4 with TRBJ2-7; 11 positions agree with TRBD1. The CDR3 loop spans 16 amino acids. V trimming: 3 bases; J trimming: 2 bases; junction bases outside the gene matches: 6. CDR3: CASSFFPGQGAYEQYF. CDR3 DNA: TGTGCCAGCAGTTTTTTTCCGGGACAGGGGGCCTACGAGCAGTACTTC.

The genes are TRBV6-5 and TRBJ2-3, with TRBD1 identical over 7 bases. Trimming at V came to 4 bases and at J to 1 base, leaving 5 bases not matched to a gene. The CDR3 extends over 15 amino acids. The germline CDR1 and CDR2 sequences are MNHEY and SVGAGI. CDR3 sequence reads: CASSFIGQGTDTQYF. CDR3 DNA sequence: TGTGCCAGCAGTTTCATCGGACAGGGCACAGATACGCAGTATTTT.

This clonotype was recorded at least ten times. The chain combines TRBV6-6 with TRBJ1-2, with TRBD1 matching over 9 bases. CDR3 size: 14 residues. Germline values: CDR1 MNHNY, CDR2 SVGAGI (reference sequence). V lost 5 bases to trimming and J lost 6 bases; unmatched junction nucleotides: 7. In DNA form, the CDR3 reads TGTGCCAGCAGTCCAACAGGGGGCTTCGATGGCTACACCTTC. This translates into CASSPTGGFDGYTF.

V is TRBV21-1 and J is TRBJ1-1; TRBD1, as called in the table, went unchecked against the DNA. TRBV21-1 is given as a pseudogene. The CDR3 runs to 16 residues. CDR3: CASSKDPGQANTEAFF. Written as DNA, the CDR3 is TGTGCCAGCAGCAAAGACCCGGGACAGGCTAACACTGAAGCTTTCTTT.

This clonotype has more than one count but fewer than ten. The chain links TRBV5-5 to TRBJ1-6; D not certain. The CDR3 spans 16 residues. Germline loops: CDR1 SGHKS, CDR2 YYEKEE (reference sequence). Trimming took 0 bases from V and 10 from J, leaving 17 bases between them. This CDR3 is CASSLARGLGISPLHF. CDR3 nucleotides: TGTGCCAGCAGCTTGGCGAGAGGTCTTGGCATCTCACCCCTCCACTTT.

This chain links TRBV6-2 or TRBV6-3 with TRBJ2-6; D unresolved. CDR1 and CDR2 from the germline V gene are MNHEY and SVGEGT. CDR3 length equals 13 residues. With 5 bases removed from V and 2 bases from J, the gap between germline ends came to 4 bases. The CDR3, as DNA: TGTGCCAGCAGTATTACTGGGGCCAACGTCCTGACTTTC. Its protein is CASSITGANVLTF.